Below are 32 T cell receptor beta chains sequenced from a single sample in a study of blood T cell repertoires in COVID-19. TCRdb keeps only in-frame clones here, not all; method: immunoSEQ multiplex PCR. Here the sample spans around 170,000 clones, roughly 90% being singletons. The specimen sequenced was peripheral blood. The receptors come from a man aged 55 to 70 with acute or convalescent COVID-19.

Note on this clone: One end of the junction varies from germline; a read error may be responsible. The chain is built from TRBV4-3 and TRBJ2-2, with D possibly being TRBD1 (6 bases). The CDR3 is 16 amino acids. The germline V gene has CDR1 LGHNA and CDR2 YSLEER. The chain's CDR3 is CVSSQDAEGVAGELFF. CDR3 DNA: TGCGTCAGCAGCCAAGATGCTGAGGGGGTGGCCGGGGAGCTGTTTTTT.

This chain links TRBV5-4 with TRBJ2-7; 9 bases are a match to TRBD2. Losses at the gene ends were 2 bases for V and 5 bases for J; bases not matched to a gene: 5. The CDR3 totals 14 residues. Germline CDR1 and CDR2: SGHNT and YYREEE (reference sequence). CDR3 loop: CASSFAGGLDEQYF. CDR3 DNA: TGTGCCAGCAGCTTCGCGGGGGGGCTAGACGAGCAGTACTTC.

V usage is TRBV11-2 and J usage is TRBJ1-1, with unresolved D. This CDR3 comprises 14 residues. Germline CDR1 and CDR2: SGHAT and FQNNGV. Trimming stripped 1 base from V and 3 bases from J, with 9 bases between. As DNA, the CDR3 is TGTGCCAGCAGCTTAGGGGCGTGGGACACTGAAGCTTTCTTT. As protein: CASSLGAWDTEAFF.

The chain joins TRBV10-3 to TRBJ2-2; 9 nucleotides agree with TRBD2. The germline CDR1 and CDR2 sequences are ENHRY and SYGVKD. After removal of 6 bases from V and 4 bases from J, the junction contained 6 bases not matched to a gene. This CDR3 contains 15 residues. The CDR3 DNA sequence: TGTGCCATCAGGGGGGCACTAGCGGGCACCGGGGAGCTGTTTTTT. Encoded protein: CAIRGALAGTGELFF.

The chain recombines TRBV27 with TRBJ1-5; 9 bases line up with TRBD1. This CDR3 contains 20 residues. The germline gives CDR1 MNHEY, CDR2 SMNVEV (reference sequence). V lost 6 bases to trimming and J lost 0 bases; unmatched junction nucleotides: 18. CDR3 sequence reads: CASRLLSGPQGASSNQPQHF. In nucleotides, the CDR3 is TGTGCCAGCAGACTATTGAGCGGACCACAGGGGGCGAGTAGCAATCAGCCCCAGCATTTT.

The chain couples TRBV23-1 to TRBJ1-4; 8 bases are a match to TRBD1. TRBV23-1 has ORF status, its function being uncertain. With V trimmed by 0 bases and J by 8 bases, 8 bases remained unmatched. This CDR3 contains 16 residues. The DNA of the CDR3 is TGCGCCAGCAGTCAATCTACCGGGACAGGTAGGGAAAAACTGTTTTTT. Encoded protein: CASSQSTGTGREKLFF.

The chain joins TRBV29-1 to TRBJ1-1; 7 bases map to TRBD1. The germline V gene encodes CDR1 SQVTM and CDR2 ANQGSEA. V lost 7 bases and J lost 5; bases outside the gene matches: 13. The CDR3 length is 14 residues. CDR3 sequence (DNA): TGCAGCGCACGACAGGGTACCCTTGCGACTGAAGCTTTCTTT. Residues: CSARQGTLATEAFF.

The sample holds one count of this clone. V and J are TRBV3-1 (or the pseudogene TRBV3-2) and TRBJ1-2; 7 nucleotides align to TRBD1. The CDR3 spans 13 residues. V shed 4 bases, J shed 7 bases, and the junction held 6 bases outside the gene matches. Per the germline V gene, CDR1 is LGHDT and CDR2 is YNNKEL (reference sequence). DNA for the CDR3: TGTGCCAGCAGCCGAGACAGGGTCGGTGGCTACACCTTC. It specifies CASSRDRVGGYTF.

The chain joins TRBV27 to TRBJ2-7; TRBD1 aligns across 8 bases. The CDR3 runs to 15 residues. With 2 bases clipped from V and 4 bases from J, the junction kept 7 bases outside the gene matches. Germline CDR1 MNHEY, CDR2 SMNVEV (reference sequence). The CDR3 region is CASSLRAGGWYEQYF. Written as DNA, the CDR3 is TGTGCCAGCAGTTTAAGGGCAGGGGGCTGGTACGAGCAGTACTTC.

This clone was detected once. This chain joins TRBV6-6 and TRBJ1-2; D may be TRBD1 (5 bases). From germline, CDR1 is MNHNY and CDR2 SVGAGI (reference sequence). The CDR3 spans 13 residues. The ends were cut back, 5 bases at V and 6 bases at J, with 13 bases in the middle. The CDR3 reads CASSADTTHGYTF. In DNA form, the CDR3 reads TGTGCCAGCAGTGCGGACACCACACATGGCTACACCTTC.

CDR3: CASSNRDRANEQFF. For the CDR3, the DNA is TGTGCCAGCAGTAACCGGGACAGGGCCAATGAGCAGTTCTTC. The V gene is TRBV6-5, the J gene TRBJ2-1; TRBD1 matches at 9 bases. The V gene's germline CDR1 is MNHEY and CDR2 SVGAGI. The CDR3 consists of 14 residues. V shed 5 bases and J 6 bases; nucleotides not matched to a gene: 5.

This clone occurred once. The chain joins TRBV5-1 to TRBJ2-3; 13 bases fit TRBD2. CDR1 and CDR2 from the germline V gene are SGHRS and YFSETQ. The CDR3 spans 16 residues. The V segment lost 4 bases and the J segment 7 bases; nucleotides outside the gene matches: 9. This chain's CDR3 is CASSLGLAGPGNTQYF. In DNA, the CDR3 is TGCGCCAGCAGCCTGGGACTAGCGGGGCCCGGGAATACGCAGTATTTT.

The genes are TRBV24-1 and TRBJ1-2, with a weak D call TRBD1 (5 bases). The CDR3 runs to 14 residues. V lost 3 bases and J 5 bases, leaving 12 bases between the germline ends. CDR1 and CDR2 (germline): KGHDR, SFDVKD. This chain's CDR3 is CATSDKGQGYGYTF. The DNA for the CDR3 is TGTGCCACCAGTGATAAAGGGCAGGGATATGGCTACACCTTC.

The chain combines TRBV6-5 with TRBJ2-5; a possible D gene is TRBD2 (5 bases). Germline-derived CDR1 and CDR2 are MNHEY and SVGAGI. V lost 6 bases to trimming and J lost 5 bases, with 10 bases between them. This CDR3 contains 12 residues. CDR3 region: CASSRPGETQYF. For the CDR3, the DNA is TGTGCCAGCAGCCGCCCGGGGGAGACCCAGTACTTC.

The rearrangement uses TRBV6-5 and TRBJ1-5; maybe TRBD1 (5 bases). Germline loops: CDR1 MNHEY, CDR2 SVGAGI. V lost 2 bases, J lost 6 bases, and 14 bases lay in between. CDR3 size: 15 residues. CDR3 loop: CASSYGQDQGQPQHF. Here the CDR3 DNA reads TGTGCCAGCAGTTACGGGCAAGACCAGGGTCAGCCCCAGCATTTT.

The V call is TRBV6-5, the J call TRBJ1-2; 10 positions agree with TRBD1. The CDR3 spans 15 residues. Trimming cost V 7 bases and J 5 bases; bases outside gene matches: 10. Germline CDR1 and CDR2: MNHEY and SVGAGI. CDR3 sequence: CASISHRTGGYGYTF. CDR3 nucleotides: TGTGCCAGCATCTCCCATAGGACAGGGGGATATGGCTACACCTTC.

The rearrangement joins TRBV6-6 to TRBJ2-7, with a weak D call TRBD1 (5 bases). CDR3 length: 17 residues. Trimming shortened V by 5 bases and J by 0 bases, and 20 bases separated the two germline ends. Germline V lookup: CDR1 MNHNY, CDR2 SVGAGI (reference sequence). The CDR3 here is CASSPQGTPSSSYEQYF. In DNA, the CDR3 is TGTGCCAGCAGTCCTCAGGGCACCCCCTCGAGCTCCTACGAGCAGTACTTC.

The rearrangement links TRBV4-1 to TRBJ2-2; 10 bases map to TRBD1. CDR3 length equals 15 residues. CDR1 MGHRA and CDR2 YSYEKL come from the germline V gene. The V and J ends lost 4 bases and 7 bases, in that order; junction bases with no gene match: 6. CDR3 loop: CASSRGTGDGGELFF. The DNA of the CDR3 is TGCGCCAGCAGCCGGGGGACAGGGGACGGCGGGGAGCTGTTTTTT.

This clone came up once. This chain connects TRBV30 to TRBJ2-3, with TRBD1 matching over 8 bases. The CDR3 has 14 residues. After removal of 3 bases from V and 1 base from J, the junction contained 3 bases not matched to a gene. Germline V gene sequence: CDR1 GTSNPN, CDR2 SVGIG (reference sequence). The CDR3 nucleotides are TGTGCCTGGAGCAGGGGGCAAGGCACAGATACGCAGTATTTT. It specifies CAWSRGQGTDTQYF.

The table lists this clone with a count of one. V usage is TRBV11-3 and J usage is TRBJ2-2, with 7 nucleotides matching TRBD1. This CDR3 is 16 amino acids long. V gave up 4 bases and J gave up 0 bases; unmatched junction bases: 5. The germline V gene has CDR1 SGHNT and CDR2 YENEEA. CDR3 in amino acids: CASSSYRGSNTGELFF. CDR3 in DNA: TGTGCCAGCAGCTCCTACAGGGGATCGAACACCGGGGAGCTGTTTTTT.

The rearrangement links TRBV30 to TRBJ2-7; tentatively, D is TRBD2 (5 bases). Germline CDR1 and CDR2: GTSNPN and SVGIG (reference sequence). This CDR3 region has 13 residues. Deletions cut 1 base from V and 4 bases from J, with 11 bases between. The CDR3 reads CAWSALRGYEQYF. DNA of the CDR3: TGTGCCTGGAGTGCCCTTAGAGGGTACGAGCAGTACTTC.

V gene TRBV5-1 combines with J gene TRBJ1-1, with 7 bases lining up with TRBD1. Trimming at V came to 3 bases and at J to 5 bases, leaving 4 bases not matched to a gene. This CDR3 comprises 13 residues. CDR1 is SGHRS and CDR2 is YFSETQ in the germline V gene. In DNA, the CDR3 is TGCGCCAGCAGCTCCCAGACAGGGACTGAAGCTTTCTTT. Translated: CASSSQTGTEAFF.

This chain joins TRBV6-6 and TRBJ2-7; weak D call: TRBD1 (6 bases). CDR1 and CDR2 from the germline V gene are MNHNY and SVGAGI (reference sequence). Trimming removed 7 bases from V and 0 bases from J, with 19 bases in between. The CDR3 totals 16 residues. The CDR3 is CASTPFLQGTSYEQYF. The CDR3 DNA reads as TGTGCCAGCACTCCATTCCTCCAGGGGACCTCCTACGAGCAGTACTTC.

The chain employs TRBV5-1 and TRBJ2-3, with D unresolved. CDR3 length equals 15 residues. V was pared by 0 bases and J by 0 bases, with 8 bases between. Germline lookup yields CDR1 SGHRS and CDR2 YFSETQ. CDR3 region: CASSLAATSTDTQYF. In DNA form, the CDR3 reads TGCGCCAGCAGCTTGGCAGCGACTAGCACAGATACGCAGTATTTT.

The chain couples TRBV5-1 to TRBJ1-4; 7 positions agree with TRBD1. CDR1 is SGHRS, CDR2 YFSETQ, per germline. V was pared by 3 bases and J by 4 bases, with 9 bases of the junction left unmatched. The CDR3 is made up of 16 amino acids. The CDR3 reads CASSSTAGTVNEKLFF. The CDR3, as DNA: TGCGCCAGCAGCTCGACAGCCGGGACAGTTAATGAAAAACTGTTTTTT. Drawing the rest from reference TRBV5-1 and TRBJ1-4, the complete variable domain is KAGVTQTPRYLIKTRGQQVTLSCSPISGHRSVSWYQQTPGQGLQFLFEYFSETQRNKGNFPGRFSGRQFSNSRSEMNVSTLELGDSALYLCASSSTAGTVNEKLFFGSGTQLSVL.

The CDR3 loop reads CASSLDGTGGSSPLHF. The CDR3 DNA is TGTGCCAGCAGCTTGGATGGGACAGGGGGCAGTTCACCCCTCCACTTT. V and J are TRBV7-9 and TRBJ1-6; TRBD1 agrees at 12 bases. The J segment lost 9 bases and the V segment lost 3 bases, leaving 6 bases of the junction unmatched. CDR1 and CDR2 from the germline V gene are SEHNR and FQNEAQ (reference sequence). There are 16 residues in the CDR3.

V and J are TRBV5-1 and TRBJ1-4; 10 nucleotides line up with TRBD1. From germline, CDR1 is SGHRS and CDR2 YFSETQ. The CDR3 length is 14 residues. V shed 8 bases and J 7 bases; nucleotides not matched to a gene: 8. CDR3 sequence (DNA): TGCGCCAGTAATCCGGGACAGGGGTTTGAAAAACTGTTTTTT. It translates to CASNPGQGFEKLFF.

The chain has TRBV6-1 and TRBJ2-5; no clear D. This CDR3 has 11 amino acids. V was pared by 5 bases and J by 4 bases, with 5 bases between. CDR1 is MNHNS and CDR2 is SASEGT in the germline V gene. The CDR3 is CASSFLETQYF. CDR3 coding DNA: TGTGCCAGCAGTTTCTTAGAGACCCAGTACTTC.

The V gene is TRBV7-2, the J gene TRBJ1-5, with D possibly TRBD1 on 6 matching bases. The CDR3 loop spans 14 amino acids. Trimming cost V 5 bases and J 7 bases, with 15 bases left between them. Per the germline V gene, CDR1 is SGHTA and CDR2 is FQGNSA. The DNA of the CDR3 is TGTGCCAGCAGCGCACAGGGCGAGAACCAGCCCCAGCATTTT. Translating gives CASSAQGENQPQHF.

This chain connects TRBV11-2 to TRBJ1-3, with TRBD1 matching over 7 bases. J gave up 2 bases and V 4 bases, and 14 bases lay outside the gene matches. The CDR3 runs to 18 residues. Germline V gene sequence: CDR1 SGHAT, CDR2 FQNNGV. The CDR3 reads CASSSLLTGRNTGNTIYF. In DNA, the CDR3 is TGTGCCAGCAGCTCACTTCTGACAGGGAGGAATACTGGAAACACCATATATTTT.

J is TRBJ1-2 and V is TRBV19; D is undetermined. The CDR3 contains 14 residues. Per the germline V gene, CDR1 is LNHDA and CDR2 is SQIVND (reference sequence). V lost 10 bases, J lost 7 bases, and 22 bases lay in between. The DNA for the CDR3 is TGTGCCACCTTCGGTAGTTTTCCAGCGGGTGGCTACACCTTC. Its translation: CATFGSFPAGGYTF.

This chain's CDR3 is CASSDGTELSNQPQHF. The CDR3 DNA is TGTGCCAGCAGCGACGGGACAGAACTTAGCAATCAGCCCCAGCATTTT. The rearrangement joins TRBV2 to TRBJ1-5, with TRBD1 matching 7 bases. Germline V gene data show CDR1 as SNHLY and CDR2 as FYNNEI. The CDR3 is made up of 16 amino acids. V lost 6 bases and J lost 0; bases outside the gene matches: 8.